What follows are 10 T cell receptor beta chains derived from one specimen sequenced in a study of T cell repertoires in cytomegalovirus infection. Their recognized antigens are unknown. TCRdb itself ran the reads through MiXCR, one entry per CDR3 protein. Of about 500,000 distinct CDR3 sequences listed, roughly 34% were seen once; the top ten hold 15% to 20%. Source: cultured PBMCs, taken from culture after CMV antigen stimulation. The receptors stem from a human donor in good health (CMV status not recorded). Some clones in this sample may be carry-over from other donors' samples.

The table lists this clonotype with many counts. This chain links TRBV7-2 with TRBJ1-5, with D uncertain. Trimming took 4 bases from V and 3 from J, leaving 7 bases between them. The CDR3 spans 13 residues. CDR1 is SGHTA and CDR2 is FQGNSA in the germline V gene. The CDR3 protein is CASSSNYNQPQHF. The CDR3 DNA is TGTGCCAGCAGCTCTAATTACAATCAGCCCCAGCATTTT.

The chain combines TRBV20-1 with TRBJ2-1, with TRBD1 matching over 8 bases. CDR1 is DFQATT and CDR2 is SNEGSKA in the germline V gene (reference sequence). The CDR3 loop spans 13 amino acids. The V and J ends lost 3 bases and 9 bases, in that order; junction bases with no gene match: 7. Here the CDR3 DNA reads TGCAGTGCTAGGATAACAGGGGGTGGTGAGCAGTTCTTC. This encodes CSARITGGGEQFF.

The chain employs TRBV2 and TRBJ1-4; possible D gene TRBD1, 6 bases. CDR1 is SNHLY, CDR2 FYNNEI, per germline. V lost 6 bases to trimming and J lost 8 bases, with 19 bases between them. CDR3 length: 15 residues. The CDR3 DNA sequence: TGTGCCAGCAGCCAAGGCACAGGGAGGAAAGAAAAACTGTTTTTT. Protein: CASSQGTGRKEKLFF.

The V call is TRBV20-1, the J call TRBJ1-1; no definite D call. V lost 4 bases and J 1 base, leaving 4 bases between the germline ends. The CDR3 sequence is 11 residues long. Germline V gene sequence: CDR1 DFQATT, CDR2 SNEGSKA (reference sequence). The CDR3 is CSAIQNTEAFF. The CDR3, as DNA: TGCAGTGCTATCCAGAACACTGAAGCTTTCTTT.

The sample holds one count of this clonotype. V usage is TRBV19 and J usage is TRBJ2-1, with TRBD1 matching over 7 bases. The length of the CDR3 is 16 residues. Germline V gene lookup returns CDR1 LNHDA and CDR2 SQIVND (reference sequence). The V segment lost 3 bases and the J segment 10 bases; nucleotides outside the gene matches: 15. The CDR3 here is CASSIRGQAAVWEQFF. The CDR3 nucleotides are TGTGCCAGTAGTATTAGGGGGCAGGCTGCTGTGTGGGAGCAGTTCTTC.

This clonotype has only a few counts. The chain links TRBV5-1 to TRBJ2-1; 10 bases fit TRBD2. V lost 5 bases, J lost 7 bases, and 6 bases stayed unmatched. The CDR3 length is 14 residues. Germline V gives CDR1 SGHRS, CDR2 YFSETQ. The CDR3 region has the DNA TGCGCCAGCAGACTAGCGGGATTTACGAATGAGCAGTTCTTC. Its protein is CASRLAGFTNEQFF.

The chain combines TRBV5-4 with TRBJ2-7; 7 positions match TRBD1. In germline, CDR1 is SGHNT, CDR2 YYREEE (reference sequence). J was trimmed by 3 bases and V by 4 bases; bases with no gene match: 10. The CDR3 loop spans 15 amino acids. The CDR3 here is CASSTGDRSFYEQYF. CDR3 DNA: TGTGCCAGCAGCACAGGGGACAGATCCTTCTACGAGCAGTACTTC.

This clonotype was counted a few times. V and J are TRBV5-4 and TRBJ1-1, with a possible D match to TRBD1 (6 bases). Germline CDR1 SGHNT, CDR2 YYREEE (reference sequence). The CDR3 runs 17 residues. The ends were cut back, 2 bases at V and 1 base at J, with 18 bases in the middle. The CDR3 is CASSFGGGTVKNTEAFF. The CDR3 nucleotides are TGTGCCAGCAGCTTTGGAGGGGGGACGGTGAAGAACACTGAAGCTTTCTTT.

The J gene is TRBJ2-7, the V gene TRBV12-3 or TRBV12-4; perhaps D is TRBD1 or TRBD2 (5 bases each). Trimming left V 4 bases short and J 7 bases short, with 29 bases between. The CDR3 has 18 amino acids. CDR3 DNA: TGTGCCAGCAGTTACCGATGGGGTGACGGGGCCCTGGAGGAGGAGCAGTACGTC. It codes for CASSYRWGDGALEEEQYV.

There are a few counts of this clonotype. The chain has TRBV2 and TRBJ2-5, with 9 bases that match TRBD1. Trimming removed 2 bases from V and 4 bases from J; junction bases left unmatched: 2. Germline V gives CDR1 SNHLY, CDR2 FYNNEI. The CDR3 sequence is 14 residues long. CDR3 nucleotide sequence: TGTGCCAGCAGTGAACCGGGACAGGGAGAGACCCAGTACTTC. This translates into CASSEPGQGETQYF.